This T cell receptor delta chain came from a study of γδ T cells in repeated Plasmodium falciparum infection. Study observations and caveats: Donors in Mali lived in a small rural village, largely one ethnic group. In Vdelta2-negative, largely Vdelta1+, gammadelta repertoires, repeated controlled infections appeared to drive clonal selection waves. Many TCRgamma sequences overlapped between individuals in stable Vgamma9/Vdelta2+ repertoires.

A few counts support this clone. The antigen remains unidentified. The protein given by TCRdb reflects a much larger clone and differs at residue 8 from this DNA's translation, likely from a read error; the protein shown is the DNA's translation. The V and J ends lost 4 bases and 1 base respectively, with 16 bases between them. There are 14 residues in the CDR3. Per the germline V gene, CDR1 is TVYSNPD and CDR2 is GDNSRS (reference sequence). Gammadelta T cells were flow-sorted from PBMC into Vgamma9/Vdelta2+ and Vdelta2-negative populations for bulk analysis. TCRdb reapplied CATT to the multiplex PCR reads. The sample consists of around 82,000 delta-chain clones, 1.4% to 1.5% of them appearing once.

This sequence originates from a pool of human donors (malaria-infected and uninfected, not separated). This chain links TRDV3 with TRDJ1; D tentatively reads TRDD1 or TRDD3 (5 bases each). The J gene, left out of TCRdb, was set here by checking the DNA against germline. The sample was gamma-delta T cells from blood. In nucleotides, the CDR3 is TGTGCCTGGAAATCCGGGGGGTGCACCGATAAACTCATCTTT. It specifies CAWKSGGCTDKLIF.